This T cell receptor (beta chain) was recorded in a study of identical twins (dated by TCRdb to about 2016). Regarding the study in general: TCR alpha and beta repertoires from monozygotic twins, unrelated adults of various ages and cord blood were deep-sequenced to test whether fetal clonotypes persist. Replicate twin experiments were performed at different times using different library preparation protocols to rule out contamination. Beyond this particular receptor, the publication reports: Excess twin sharing in beta out-of-frame sequences was weaker because fewer shared sequences lowered the signal-to-noise ratio. In monozygotic twins, recombination models systematically underestimated out-of-frame TCR alpha sharing, but the models matched the sharing seen between unrelated individuals. Invariant T cells such as MAIT and iNKT could partly confound zero-insertion analyses, although diverse VJ usage argued against such confounding for most clonotypes. Conclusions relied on cross-sectional statistical analysis, since the same donors could not be followed over many years. Abundant cord blood beta clonotypes had fewer insertions, young adult naive repertoires showed a similar but weaker trend, and memory repertoires showed no such trend. Compared with coincidental sharing between unrelated individuals, an excess of low generation-probability sequences was observed among out-of-frame TCR alpha sequences shared between twins.

The library was generated by 5' RACE. Sequencing was carried out with an Illumina HiSeq 2000. A universal primer binding site was introduced by template switching, and a unique molecular identifier was present in the final cDNA, enabling accurate counting of TCR cDNA molecules. Specific primers in the conserved constant-segment region were used to synthesize first-strand cDNA for TCR alpha and beta chains. To control for contamination, every cDNA library carried two barcodes: a SMART-Mk sample barcode plus Illumina barcodes. TruSeq adapter sequences, together with Illumina sample barcodes, were added in two successive PCR steps. Sequencing of the TCR alpha and beta cDNA libraries was done on the Illumina HiSeq platform using custom primers. Per the source publication's procedure: MiGEC was used to process raw reads and extract unique molecular identifiers, and MiXCR was used to find CDR3 positions. For each individual, recombination models were inferred using an EM algorithm with the repgenHMM and IGoR tools. Shared clonotype analysis was performed with the tcR package in R, normalizing sharing by the product of cloneset sizes. To study raw recombination without the effects of thymic and clonal selection, out-of-frame nonproductive sequences were analyzed. Starting from the raw public reads, TCRdb applied fastp trimming at Q25, assembled clones with MiXCR and retained in-frame beta chains. Merged by CDR3 protein, the rows form single entries marked with the most common genes and DNA. These V and J calls originate from TCRdb's pipeline instead of the authors' own analysis. This sample has roughly 1,500,000 distinct CDR3 sequences in its table, and around 29% of those were observed once. The ten largest clonotypes hold roughly 0.3% of the sample.

In the case of this clonotype: The target of this receptor is not known. No base qualities exist here, and no much larger clone lies one base off it.

The CDR3 spans 15 residues, from the cysteine through the phenylalanine. Of the read, only the CDR3 DNA is kept; its 45 bases are in frame from base 1. From the germline V gene (reference sequence), CDR1 is MNHEY and CDR2 is SMNVEV. Trimming removed 3 bases from V and 2 bases from J, leaving 12 bases between the germline ends. Every donor was a healthy Caucasian. Material: cord blood. The V and J genes are TRBV27 and TRBJ2-3, with the D gene call left open. The source is a newborn girl in good health. CDR3 region: CASSFSIYITDTQYF. Here is the DNA: TGTGCCAGCAGTTTCTCGATATACATCACAGATACGCAGTATTTT.